This T cell receptor (beta chain) was sequenced for a study of T cell responses to AZD1222 COVID-19 vaccine. Findings of the study overall: Only a handful of individuals given AZD1222 were seropositive at baseline. Most donors were white British, females outnumbered males, and clonal diversity was possibly underestimated.

As for this clone: Its cognate antigen is unknown.

This CDR3 has 14 residues. V was clipped by 6 bases and J by 6 bases, with 18 bases between them. The V gene's germline CDR1 is SGHTA and CDR2 FQGTGA. Clones were sequenced by immunoSEQ multiplex PCR, and TCRdb holds only the in-frame ones, with some missing. Among approximately 170,000 clones, just over 85% were seen once, and the ten largest hold under 14%. The clonotype was recovered from an adult who received the AZD1222 COVID-19 vaccine. Source: peripheral blood, taken 28 days after the second AZD1222 dose. The genes are TRBV7-3 and TRBJ2-7; D is ambiguous. CDR3 nucleotides: TGTGCCAGCAGTATTGCGACCCCTCCGGGCGAGCAGTACTTC. Translated, it gives CASSIATPPGEQYF.